A single sample is the source of the 22 T cell receptor beta chains below, sequenced in a study of T cells after posttransplantation cyclophosphamide. Treatment was busulfan-fludarabine conditioning, a marrow graft, and cyclophosphamide on days +3 and +4. TCRdb keeps only in-frame clones here, not all; method: immunoSEQ multiplex PCR. The data show tens of thousands of clones, around 80% seen once. Material: CD4+ T cells sorted from blood, obtained just over 1,900 days after a stem cell transplant with posttransplant cyclophosphamide. These receptor sequences come from a female patient aged 40-50 years who received an allogeneic stem cell transplant from a related donor, was CMV-positive, and had no GVHD. Part of the T cells may come from the graft donor.

The chain recombines TRBV15 with TRBJ2-1; 12 bases are shared with TRBD2. The CDR3 is 18 amino acids. In germline, CDR1 is LNHNV, CDR2 YYDKDF (reference sequence). V was pared by 4 bases and J by 0 bases, with 7 bases of the junction left unmatched. CDR3 nucleotide sequence: TGTGCCACCAGCAAGACTAGCGGGGGCCTGAGCTCCTACAATGAGCAGTTCTTC. Protein product: CATSKTSGGLSSYNEQFF.

The chain combines TRBV5-5 with TRBJ1-3; D may be TRBD1 (5 bases). Germline values: CDR1 SGHKS, CDR2 YYEKEE (reference sequence). V dropped 0 bases and J dropped 2 bases, with 12 bases sitting between them. The CDR3 has 16 residues. The CDR3 coding sequence is TGTGCCAGCAGCTTGGAGGCAGGGTCTGCTGGAAACACCATATATTTT. Amino acid sequence: CASSLEAGSAGNTIYF.

The chain links TRBV6-4 to TRBJ1-6; D remains ambiguous. There are 13 residues in the CDR3. With 10 bases removed from V and 7 bases from J, the gap between germline ends came to 14 bases. The germline V gene encodes CDR1 MRHNA and CDR2 SNTAGT. This CDR3 is CATRTDPNSPLHF. The DNA of the CDR3 is TGTGCCACCCGGACTGATCCCAATTCACCCCTCCACTTT.

This clone was seen just once. The chain carries TRBV7-3 and TRBJ2-1; D not resolved. The CDR3 sequence is 15 residues long. Trimming cost V 2 bases and J 0 bases, with 8 bases left between them. The germline gives CDR1 SGHTA, CDR2 FQGTGA. The CDR3 nucleotides are TGTGCCAGCAGCTTATCTTCGGGCTCCTACAATGAGCAGTTCTTC. This sequence encodes CASSLSSGSYNEQFF.

The J gene is TRBJ1-1, the V gene TRBV4-1, with TRBD1 matching over 11 bases. This CDR3 has 15 amino acids. Per the germline V gene, CDR1 is MGHRA and CDR2 is YSYEKL. Trimming removed 1 base from V and 4 bases from J; junction bases left unmatched: 2. This chain's CDR3 is CASSQAGQGATEAFF. CDR3 DNA sequence: TGCGCCAGCAGCCAAGCAGGACAGGGGGCCACTGAAGCTTTCTTT.

V is TRBV28 and J is TRBJ1-2; 9 nucleotides line up with TRBD1. This CDR3 region has 14 residues. The V gene's germline CDR1 is MDHEN and CDR2 SYDVKM. V lost 6 bases, J lost 8 bases, and 10 bases stayed unmatched. CDR3 sequence (DNA): TGTGCCAGCAGACGGGACAGGGTCAAAGGCGGCTACACCTTC. Protein product: CASRRDRVKGGYTF.

V is TRBV5-1 and J is TRBJ1-6, with a possible D match to TRBD1 (6 bases). The CDR3 sequence is 15 residues long. Looked up from germline, CDR1 is SGHRS and CDR2 is YFSETQ. With 1 base removed from V and 7 bases from J, the gap between germline ends came to 12 bases. Here the CDR3 DNA reads TGCGCCAGCAGCTTGTGGACAGTCGACAATTCACCCCTCCACTTT. It translates to CASSLWTVDNSPLHF.

This CDR3 reads CASSDDSINQPQHF. The DNA for the CDR3 is TGTGCCAGCAGCGACGACAGTATCAATCAGCCCCAGCATTTT. The rearrangement links TRBV9 to TRBJ1-5, with TRBD1 as a possible D gene (5 bases). This CDR3 is built from 14 residues. Germline V gene lookup returns CDR1 SGDLS and CDR2 YYNGEE. Trimming left V 3 bases short and J 3 bases short, with 10 bases between. Looking up the rest from reference TRBV9 and TRBJ1-5 gives the full variable domain: DSGVTQTPKHLITATGQRVTLRCSPRSGDLSVYWYQQSLDQGLQFLIQYYNGEERAKGNILERFSAQQFPDLHSELNLSSLELGDSALYFCASSDDSINQPQHFGDGTRLSIL.

This chain links TRBV4-3 with TRBJ1-2, with a possible D match to TRBD1 (5 bases). The CDR3 is 16 amino acids. Trimming took off 1 base at V and 9 bases at J, with 21 bases between the two ends. Germline loops: CDR1 LGHNA, CDR2 YSLEER. The CDR3 DNA reads TGCGCCAGCAGCCAAGCCATGACAGAGCTTATTCAAAGCTACACCTTC. This sequence encodes CASSQAMTELIQSYTF.

V usage is TRBV7-9 and J usage is TRBJ1-2, with 9 bases that match TRBD1. The CDR3 runs 16 residues. The V and J ends lost 2 bases and 6 bases, in that order; junction bases with no gene match: 10. Looked up from germline, CDR1 is SEHNR and CDR2 is FQNEAQ (reference sequence). CDR3 region: CASSLTGQGIVDGYTF. DNA for the CDR3: TGTGCCAGCAGCTTAACCGGACAGGGGATAGTAGATGGCTACACCTTC.

This chain uses TRBV5-1 with TRBJ2-1, with 8 bases that match TRBD2. This CDR3 has 15 residues. The germline gives CDR1 SGHRS, CDR2 YFSETQ. The V segment lost 0 bases and the J segment 8 bases; nucleotides outside the gene matches: 7. The CDR3: CASSLVGGGFDEQFF. CDR3 coding DNA: TGCGCCAGCAGCTTGGTCGGGGGGGGGTTTGATGAGCAGTTCTTC.

V and J are TRBV19 and TRBJ1-1; D not certain. The germline V gene encodes CDR1 LNHDA and CDR2 SQIVND (reference sequence). Trimming removed 5 bases at V and 1 base at J, with 17 bases between. This CDR3 region has 16 residues. Here the CDR3 DNA reads TGTGCCAGTAGTCGTTGGGGAGGGAAGGGGAACACTGAAGCTTTCTTT. As protein: CASSRWGGKGNTEAFF.

The rearrangement joins TRBV7-9 to TRBJ1-1; 10 nucleotides match TRBD1. CDR1 is SEHNR, CDR2 FQNEAQ, per germline (reference sequence). Germline trimming cut 1 base from V and 6 bases from J; bases unmatched to any gene: 2. This CDR3 has 14 residues. CDR3 bases: TGTGCCAGCAGCTTAGAAGGGACAGGGGCTGAAGCTTTCTTT. This sequence encodes CASSLEGTGAEAFF.

This chain uses TRBV18 with TRBJ1-6, with 7 bases identical to TRBD1. CDR1 and CDR2 (germline): KGHSH, LQKENI. The CDR3 totals 14 residues. The trim removed 3 bases at V and 7 bases at J, leaving 3 bases unmatched. As DNA, the CDR3 is TGTGCCAGCTCACCGACAGGGTACAATTCACCCCTCCACTTT. Amino acid sequence: CASSPTGYNSPLHF.

The V gene is TRBV28, the J gene TRBJ2-7; 9 bases are shared with TRBD2. This CDR3 spans 16 amino acids. V lost 3 bases, J lost 1 base, and 7 bases stayed unmatched. Germline lookup yields CDR1 MDHEN and CDR2 SYDVKM. CDR3 amino acids: CASSLGAGGRSYEQYF. CDR3 coding DNA: TGTGCCAGCAGTTTGGGGGCGGGGGGGCGGTCCTACGAGCAGTACTTC.

CDR3 DNA sequence: TGTGCCAGTAGACGGGGGGGGGACACTGAAGCTTTCTTT. It translates to CASRRGGDTEAFF. The V gene is TRBV19, the J gene TRBJ1-1, with D possibly matching TRBD1 (5 bases). V shed 6 bases and J shed 3 bases, with 11 bases lying between them. Germline loops: CDR1 LNHDA, CDR2 SQIVND (reference sequence). CDR3 length: 13 amino acids.

This clone has only a few counts. This chain links TRBV27 with TRBJ2-7, with 9 bases that match TRBD1. Germline-derived CDR1 and CDR2 are MNHEY and SMNVEV (reference sequence). The CDR3 contains 13 residues. J was trimmed by 2 bases and V by 7 bases; bases with no gene match: 3. In DNA form, the CDR3 reads TGTGCCAGCAAAAGACAGGGGGCCTACGAGCAGTACTTC. Its protein is CASKRQGAYEQYF.

The rearrangement links TRBV18 to TRBJ1-1, with TRBD1 identical over 9 bases. The V gene end was trimmed by 3 bases and the J gene end by 4 bases; junction bases not matched to a gene: 3. Germline-derived CDR1 and CDR2 are KGHSH and LQKENI. The CDR3 has 14 amino acids. This CDR3 is CASSPDRGFTEAFF. As DNA, the CDR3 is TGTGCCAGCTCACCGGACAGGGGTTTCACTGAAGCTTTCTTT.

J is TRBJ1-5 and V is TRBV28; TRBD1 might be the D (6 bases). V lost 6 bases, J lost 7 bases, and 16 bases lay in between. This CDR3 has 14 amino acids. Per the germline V gene, CDR1 is MDHEN and CDR2 is SYDVKM. The CDR3 DNA sequence: TGTGCCAGCAGGCCTCCATCACAGGGCCAGCCCCAGCATTTT. Its translation is CASRPPSQGQPQHF.

This clone was detected once. The chain employs TRBV14 and TRBJ2-5, with 7 bases that match TRBD1. CDR1 SGHDN and CDR2 FVKESK come from the germline V gene. V trimming: 4 bases; J trimming: 6 bases; junction bases outside the gene matches: 5. There are 13 residues in the CDR3. CDR3 in DNA: TGTGCCAGCAGCCCGGGACAGCAAAAGACCCAGTACTTC. It specifies CASSPGQQKTQYF. Using reference TRBV14 and TRBJ2-5 for the parts outside the CDR3, the full variable domain is EAGVTQFPSHSVIEKGQTVTLRCDPISGHDNLYWYRRVMGKEIKFLLHFVKESKQDESGMPNNRFLAERTGGTYSTLKVQPAELEDSGVYFCASSPGQQKTQYFGPGTRLLVL.

The chain employs TRBV7-9 and TRBJ1-2, with TRBD1 matching over 11 bases. Germline CDR1 and CDR2: SEHNR and FQNEAQ (reference sequence). The CDR3 has 15 amino acids. After removal of 5 bases from V and 5 bases from J, the junction contained 7 bases not matched to a gene. CDR3 residues: CASSPGTGGEYGYTF. DNA of the CDR3: TGTGCCAGCAGCCCCGGGACAGGGGGGGAATATGGCTACACCTTC.

Only a few counts were recorded for this clone. The chain couples TRBV19 to TRBJ1-5, with 8 nucleotides matching TRBD1. Germline trimming cut 0 bases from V and 2 bases from J; bases unmatched to any gene: 3. This CDR3 has 16 residues. The germline gives CDR1 LNHDA, CDR2 SQIVND (reference sequence). CDR3 coding DNA: TGTGCCAGTAGTATAGAGTCAGGGGGCGGCAATCAGCCCCAGCATTTT. The encoded protein is CASSIESGGGNQPQHF.